This T cell receptor (beta chain) was recovered during a study of control samples from healthy donors and cancer patients. V lost 6 bases and J 5 bases, leaving 13 bases between the germline ends. Germline V gives CDR1 MNHNY, CDR2 SVGAGI (reference sequence). This CDR3 comprises 14 residues. Assay: immunoSEQ multiplex PCR; the TCRdb copy retains only in-frame clones and omits some. The data contain 350,000 to 450,000 clones, 75% to 95% of them singletons. This clone has a single count. The sequence was collected from a man between 35 and 55 years old with head and neck cancer. The chain carries TRBV6-6 and TRBJ1-4; possible D gene TRBD1, 6 bases. The sequenced sample was PBMCs. CDR3 in amino acids: CASRLQGRNEKLFF. The DNA for the CDR3 is TGTGCCAGCAGACTACAGGGCAGGAATGAAAAACTGTTTTTT.